This T cell receptor beta chain was recorded in a study of sequential checkpoint blockade in melanoma. Turning to the study itself: TCRbeta immunosequencing was performed on DNA from roughly 99 pretreatment melanoma tumor samples.

Study results and limitations: Pretreatment TIL clonality tracked with response in the nivolumab-first arm. Rising tumor T-cell fraction and clonality meant about 30 times likelier benefit.

Losses at the gene ends were 5 bases for V and 0 bases for J; bases not matched to a gene: 7. Germline V lookup: CDR1 MDHEN, CDR2 SYDVKM. The CDR3 runs 15 residues. Of note for this clone: The antigen is unknown.

Treatment described: randomized to nivolumab then ipilimumab (arm A) or the reverse (arm B). No patient had prior DNA-damaging chemotherapy. Some clones are missing from TCRdb's copy, which holds only in-frame ones; the method was immunoSEQ multiplex PCR. Of tens of thousands of clones detected, approximately 30% appear once; the ten largest clones hold about 6.6%. This TCR was sampled from a human donor with melanoma. Sequenced material: tumor tissue (inferred from file names), taken from a patient given nivolumab and ipilimumab in sequence. The chain employs TRBV28 and TRBJ2-7; 7 positions match TRBD1. CDR3 sequence reads: CASSRQGPSSYEQYF. As DNA, the CDR3 is TGTGCCAGCAGTCGACAGGGCCCAAGCTCCTACGAGCAGTACTTC.